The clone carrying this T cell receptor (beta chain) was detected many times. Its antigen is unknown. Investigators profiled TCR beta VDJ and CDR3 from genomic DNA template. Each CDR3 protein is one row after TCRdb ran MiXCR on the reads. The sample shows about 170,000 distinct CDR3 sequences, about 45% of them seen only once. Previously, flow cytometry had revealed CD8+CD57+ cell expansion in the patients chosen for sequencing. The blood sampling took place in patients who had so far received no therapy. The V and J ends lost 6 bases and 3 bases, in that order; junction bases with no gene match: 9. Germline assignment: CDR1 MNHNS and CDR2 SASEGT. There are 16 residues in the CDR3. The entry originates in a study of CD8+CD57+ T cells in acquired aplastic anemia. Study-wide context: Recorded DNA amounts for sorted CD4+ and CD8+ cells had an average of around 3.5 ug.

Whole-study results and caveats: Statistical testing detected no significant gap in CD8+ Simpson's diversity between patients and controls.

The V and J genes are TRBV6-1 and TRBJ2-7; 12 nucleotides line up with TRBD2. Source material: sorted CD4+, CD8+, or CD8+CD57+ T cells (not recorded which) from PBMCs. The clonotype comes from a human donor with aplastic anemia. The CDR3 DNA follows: TGTGCCAGCAGGATGACTAGCGGGGGCCGTGTCTACGAGCAGTACTTC. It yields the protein CASRMTSGGRVYEQYF.